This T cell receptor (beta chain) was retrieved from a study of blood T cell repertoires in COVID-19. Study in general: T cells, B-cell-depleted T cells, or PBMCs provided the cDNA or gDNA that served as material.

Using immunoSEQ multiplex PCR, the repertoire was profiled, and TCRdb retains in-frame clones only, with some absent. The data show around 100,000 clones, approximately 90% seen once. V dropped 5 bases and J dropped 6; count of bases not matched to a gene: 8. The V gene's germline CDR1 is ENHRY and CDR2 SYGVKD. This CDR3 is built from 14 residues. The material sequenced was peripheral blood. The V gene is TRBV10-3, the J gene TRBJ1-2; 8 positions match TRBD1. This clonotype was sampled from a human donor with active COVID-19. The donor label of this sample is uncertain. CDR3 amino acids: CAISPDREKNGYTF. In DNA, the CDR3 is TGTGCCATCAGTCCGGACAGGGAAAAGAATGGCTACACCTTC.